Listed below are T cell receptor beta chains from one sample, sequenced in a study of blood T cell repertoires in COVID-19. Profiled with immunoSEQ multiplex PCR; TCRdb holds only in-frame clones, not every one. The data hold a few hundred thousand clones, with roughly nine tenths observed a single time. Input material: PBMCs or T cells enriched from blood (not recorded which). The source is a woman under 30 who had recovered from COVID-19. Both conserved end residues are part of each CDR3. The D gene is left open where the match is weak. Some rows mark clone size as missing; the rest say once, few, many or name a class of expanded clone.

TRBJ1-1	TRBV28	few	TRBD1	TGTGCCAGCAGCACTCCAGGGGGGCGAGGCTTGGTCAAAGCTTTCTTT	CASSTPGGRGLVKAFF
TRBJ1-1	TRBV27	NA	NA	TGTGCCAGCAGTTCCTTAATGGGCAGCAGATTGAACACTGAAGCTTTCTTT	CASSSLMGSRLNTEAFF
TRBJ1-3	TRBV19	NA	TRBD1	TGTGCCAGTAGCGCCGGGACAGGGGGAAGCACCATATATTTT	CASSAGTGGSTIYF
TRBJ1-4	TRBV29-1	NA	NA	TGCAGCGTTGTCAAGGACTCAGCCGAAAAACTGTTTTTT	CSVVKDSAEKLFF
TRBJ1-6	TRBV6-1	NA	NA	TGTGCCAGCAGTGAAGTGGGGGCGAATTCACCCCTCCACTTT	CASSEVGANSPLHF
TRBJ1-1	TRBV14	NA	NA	TGTGCCAGCAGCCACGTGGGTGCGGGACCGCGCAGCACTGAAGCTTTCTTT	CASSHVGAGPRSTEAFF
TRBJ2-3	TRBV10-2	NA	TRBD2	TGCGCCAGCAGTGAGGATAGCGGGGGGACGGCAGATACGCAGTATTTT	CASSEDSGGTADTQYF
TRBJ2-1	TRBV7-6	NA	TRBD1	TGTGCCAGCAGCCTAATAGGGACAGGGGGCTACAATGAGCAGTTCTTC	CASSLIGTGGYNEQFF
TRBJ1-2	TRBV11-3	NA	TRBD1	TGTGCCAGCAGCTTAGAGGGACAGGGGCGGAAGTGCTATGGCTACACCTTC	CASSLEGQGRKCYGYTF
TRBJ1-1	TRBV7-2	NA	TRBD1	TGTGCCAGCAGCTTAGCTCGACAGGGTAGGGCTTTCTTT	CASSLARQGRAFF
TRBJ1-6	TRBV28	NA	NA	TGTGCCAGCACCCCAACTAAGGGGTTTTATAATTCACCCCTCCACTTT	CASTPTKGFYNSPLHF
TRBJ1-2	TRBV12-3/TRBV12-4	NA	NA	TGTGCCAGCAGCCTTGGGACTTTGGGGGGCTACACCTTC	CASSLGTLGGYTF
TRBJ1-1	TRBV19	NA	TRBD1	TGTGCCAGTAGTATAGCCCCCACAGGGGTGGATGAAGCTTTCTTT	CASSIAPTGVDEAFF
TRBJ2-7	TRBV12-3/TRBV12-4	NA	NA	TGTGCCAGCAGTTCCCGCTCCTACGAGCAGTACTTC	CASSSRSYEQYF
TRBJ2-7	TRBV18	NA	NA	TGTGCCAGCTCACTTTACTCAGGGTCCGACGAGCAGTACTTC	CASSLYSGSDEQYF
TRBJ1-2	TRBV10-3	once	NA	TGTGCCATCACTACCGGGGAGGTGAACTATGGCTACACCTTC	CAITTGEVNYGYTF
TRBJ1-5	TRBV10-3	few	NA	TGTGCCATCAGTGAGTCTGGGGGGGGAGGCGGTCAGCCCCAGCATTTT	CAISESGGGGGQPQHF
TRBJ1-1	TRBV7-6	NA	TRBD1	TGTGCCAGCAGCCCACAGGGGATCACCGAAGCTTTCTTT	CASSPQGITEAFF
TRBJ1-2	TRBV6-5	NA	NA	TGTGCCACCATCGGGACATTCAACGGCTACACCTTC	CATIGTFNGYTF
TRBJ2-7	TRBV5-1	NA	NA	TGCGCCAGCAGCTTGGCCCAGACTGAGAGCTCCTACGAGCAGTACTTC	CASSLAQTESSYEQYF
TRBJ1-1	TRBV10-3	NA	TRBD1	TGTGCCATCAGGCGGGACAGGGGAGGGACTGAAGCTTTCTTT	CAIRRDRGGTEAFF
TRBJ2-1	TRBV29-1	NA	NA	TGCAGCGTTGAGCGACAGGCTTACAATGAGCAGTTCTTC	CSVERQAYNEQFF
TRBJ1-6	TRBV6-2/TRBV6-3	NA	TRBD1	TGTGCCAGCAGTTACGCAGGGGGCAGGCCAAATTCACCCCTCCACTTT	CASSYAGGRPNSPLHF
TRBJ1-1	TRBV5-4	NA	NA	TGTGCCAGCAGCTATGGAGAGACTGAAGCTTTCTTT	CASSYGETEAFF
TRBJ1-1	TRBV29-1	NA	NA	TGCAGCGGCGGGTGGGGGCCCGACACTGAAGCTTTCTTT	CSGGWGPDTEAFF
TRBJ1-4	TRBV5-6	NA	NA	TGTGCCAGCAGCTTGGCCGTAGGGGGTGATGAAAAACTGTTTTTT	CASSLAVGGDEKLFF
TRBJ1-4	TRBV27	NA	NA	TGTGCCAGCAGTCCAGGGGAAAAACTGTTTTTT	CASSPGEKLFF
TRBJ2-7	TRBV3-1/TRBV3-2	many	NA	TGTGCCAGCAGCCTTCCCCAGGGCGAGCAGTACTTC	CASSLPQGEQYF
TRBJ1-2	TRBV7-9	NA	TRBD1	TGTGCCAGCAGCCCACAGGGGGCAGGAGGCTATGGCTACACCTTC	CASSPQGAGGYGYTF
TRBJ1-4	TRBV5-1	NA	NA	TGCGCCAGCAGACGAGGGCTGGGAAATGAAAAACTGTTTTTT	CASRRGLGNEKLFF
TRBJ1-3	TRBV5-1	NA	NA	TGCGCCAGCAGCTCGGGGGGGCTAGAAAACACCATATATTTT	CASSSGGLENTIYF
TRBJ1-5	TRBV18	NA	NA	TGTGCCAGCTCACCAGAGAGGGCCCAGGCCCAGCATTTT	CASSPERAQAQHF
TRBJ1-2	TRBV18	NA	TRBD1	TGTGCCAGCTCACCAGAAGACAGGGGTTATGGCTACACCTTC	CASSPEDRGYGYTF
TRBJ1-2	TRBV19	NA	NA	TGTGCCAGTAGTTTTCGTTCAGGTGGCTACACCTTC	CASSFRSGGYTF
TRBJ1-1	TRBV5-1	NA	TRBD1	TGCGCCAGCAGTCGTGCCCAGGGGGCAGGCACTGAAGCTTTCTTT	CASSRAQGAGTEAFF
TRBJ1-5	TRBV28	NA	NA	TGTGCCAGCAGCCCCCCCGGAGGGCACCATCAGCCCCAGCATTTT	CASSPPGGHHQPQHF
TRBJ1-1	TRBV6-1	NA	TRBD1	TGTGCCAGCAGTGAGAACAGGGGTGGCACTGAAGCTTTCTTT	CASSENRGGTEAFF
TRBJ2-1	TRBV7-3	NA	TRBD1	TGTGCCAGCAGTTCTACAGGGGGGTACAATGAGCAGTTCTTC	CASSSTGGYNEQFF
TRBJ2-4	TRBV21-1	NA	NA	TGTGCCAGCAGCAAAGGAACCGGGACTTCGGGAGCCAAAAACATTCAGTACTTC	CASSKGTGTSGAKNIQYF
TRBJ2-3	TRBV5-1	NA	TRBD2	TGCGCCAGCAGCTTAAGGGGACTAGCGGGGACTAGCACAGATACGCAGTATTTT	CASSLRGLAGTSTDTQYF
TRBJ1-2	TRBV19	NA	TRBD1	TGTGCCAGTAGTACATTGGGACAGGGGAATGGCTACACCTTC	CASSTLGQGNGYTF
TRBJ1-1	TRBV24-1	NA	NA	TGTGCCACCAGACAGGCCACTGAAGCTTTCTTT	CATRQATEAFF
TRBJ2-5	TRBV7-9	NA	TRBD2	TGTGCCAGCCCGGGGGGGGAGACCCAGTACTTC	CASPGGETQYF
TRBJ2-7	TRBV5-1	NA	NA	TGCGCCAGCAGCTCACATTCCTACGAGCAGTACTTC	CASSSHSYEQYF
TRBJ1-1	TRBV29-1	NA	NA	TGCAGCGTACGACAGACAGCGAACACTGAAGCTTTCTTT	CSVRQTANTEAFF
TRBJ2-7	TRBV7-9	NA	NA	TGTGCCAGCAGCTTAGAGGGGAACGAGCAGTACTTC	CASSLEGNEQYF
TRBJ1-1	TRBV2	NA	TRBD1	TGTGCCAGCAGCGAACAGGGGTGGGCTTTCTTT	CASSEQGWAFF
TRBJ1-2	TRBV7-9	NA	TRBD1	TGTGCCAGCAGCTTCGATGGACAGGGGAGCCGTGGCTACACCTTC	CASSFDGQGSRGYTF
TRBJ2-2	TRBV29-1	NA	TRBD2	TGCAGCGTCGTACTAGCGGGGAACACCGGGGAGCTGTTTTTT	CSVVLAGNTGELFF